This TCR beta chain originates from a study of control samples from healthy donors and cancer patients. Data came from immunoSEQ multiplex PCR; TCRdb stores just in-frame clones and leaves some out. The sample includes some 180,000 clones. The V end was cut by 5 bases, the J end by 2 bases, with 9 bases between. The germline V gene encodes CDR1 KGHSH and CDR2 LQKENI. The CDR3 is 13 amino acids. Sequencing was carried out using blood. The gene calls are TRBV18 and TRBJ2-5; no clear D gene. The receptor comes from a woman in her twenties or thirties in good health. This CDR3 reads CASSATLQETQYF. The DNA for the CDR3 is TGTGCCAGCTCAGCGACATTACAAGAGACCCAGTACTTC.